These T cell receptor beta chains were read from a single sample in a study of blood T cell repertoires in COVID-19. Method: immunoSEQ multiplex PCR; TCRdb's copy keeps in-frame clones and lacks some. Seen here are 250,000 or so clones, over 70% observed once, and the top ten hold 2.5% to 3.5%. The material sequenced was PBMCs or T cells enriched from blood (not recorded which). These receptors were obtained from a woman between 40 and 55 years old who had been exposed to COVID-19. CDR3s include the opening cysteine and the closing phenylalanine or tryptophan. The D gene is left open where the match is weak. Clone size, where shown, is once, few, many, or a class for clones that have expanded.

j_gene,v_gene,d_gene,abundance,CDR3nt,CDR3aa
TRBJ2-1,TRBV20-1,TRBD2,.,TGCAGTGCTAATGAGGGACTAGCGGGGGGACTCAATGAGCAGTTCTTC,CSANEGLAGGLNEQFF
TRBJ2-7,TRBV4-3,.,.,TGCGCCAGCAGCCAAGATCGCGGCAGGGGTTACGAGCAGTACTTC,CASSQDRGRGYEQYF
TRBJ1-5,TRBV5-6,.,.,TGTGCCAGCAGCTTCAGGCTAAACGTCCCCCAGCCCCAGCATTTT,CASSFRLNVPQPQHF
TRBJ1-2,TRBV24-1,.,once,TGTGCCACCAGTGATTCCCGACCTGAGGATGGCAACTATGGCTACACCTTC,CATSDSRPEDGNYGYTF
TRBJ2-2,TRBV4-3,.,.,TGCGCCAGCAGCCAAGAGGTCCTCCGCGGGACCGGGGAGCTGTTTTTT,CASSQEVLRGTGELFF
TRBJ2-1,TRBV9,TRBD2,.,TGTGCCAGCAGCGTAGAAAAGGGACTAGCGGGGGTAGACAATGAGCAGTTCTTC,CASSVEKGLAGVDNEQFF
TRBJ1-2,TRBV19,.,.,TGTGCCAGTAGTATAGACGACAGATTATATGGCTACACCTTC,CASSIDDRLYGYTF
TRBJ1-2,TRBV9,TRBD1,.,TGTGCCAGCAGCGAGGGGACAGGGCTATCGATTGGGTATGGCTACACCTTC,CASSEGTGLSIGYGYTF
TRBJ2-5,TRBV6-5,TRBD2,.,TGTGCCGCGGGGGGCCCAGAGACCCAGTACTTC,CAAGGPETQYF
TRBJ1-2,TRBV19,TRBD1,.,TGTGCCAGTACGGACAGGGGCGGTGGCTACACCTTC,CASTDRGGGYTF
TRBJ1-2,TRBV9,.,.,TGTGCCAGCAGCGTAGGACAAAACTATGGCTACACCTTC,CASSVGQNYGYTF
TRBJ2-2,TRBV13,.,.,TGTGCCAGCAGCTCTGGGCCAGGAAGGACCGGGGAGCTGTTTTTT,CASSSGPGRTGELFF
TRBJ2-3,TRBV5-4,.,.,TGTGCCAGCAGCTTGCTCACAGATACGCAGTATTTT,CASSLLTDTQYF
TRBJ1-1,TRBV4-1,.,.,TGCGCCAGCAGCCAAAGGGGGGGCACTGAAGCTTTCTTT,CASSQRGGTEAFF
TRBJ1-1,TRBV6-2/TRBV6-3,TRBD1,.,TGTGCCAGCAACCCTAGGACAGGAGGAGCTTTCTTT,CASNPRTGGAFF
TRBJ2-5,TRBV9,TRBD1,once,TGTGCCAGCAGCCCGGGACAGGGCTTAGGGACCCAGTACTTC,CASSPGQGLGTQYF
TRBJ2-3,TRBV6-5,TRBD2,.,TGTGCCAGCGGACTAGCGGGAGATACGCAGTATTTT,CASGLAGDTQYF
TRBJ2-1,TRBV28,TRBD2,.,TGTGCCAGCAACCTACTAGCGGGGTTAGACAATGAGCAGTTCTTC,CASNLLAGLDNEQFF
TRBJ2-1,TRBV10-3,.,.,TGTGCCATCACCGGGACCCGGGAGAGCAATGAGCAGTTCTTC,CAITGTRESNEQFF
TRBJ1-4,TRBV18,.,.,TGTGCCAGCTCACCGGACTCTAATGAAAAACTGTTTTTT,CASSPDSNEKLFF
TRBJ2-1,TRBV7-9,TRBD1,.,TGTGCCAGCAGCTCTCCTCCGGGACAGGGCTACAATGAGCAGTTCTTC,CASSSPPGQGYNEQFF
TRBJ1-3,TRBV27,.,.,TGTGCCAGCAGGCGTACAGGGGGAAACACCATATATTTT,CASRRTGGNTIYF
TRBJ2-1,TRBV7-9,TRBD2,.,TGTGCCAGCAGCTTAGGGGAACTAGCGGGTAAGGGCTACAATGAGCAGTTCTTC,CASSLGELAGKGYNEQFF
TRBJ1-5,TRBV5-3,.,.,TGTGCCAGAAGCCCGACAGGTTACGGTCAGCCCCAGCATTTT,CARSPTGYGQPQHF
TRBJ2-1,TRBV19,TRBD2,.,TGTGCCAGTAGGGACGGGACTAGCGGGAGGGAGGGCCACTACAATGAGCAGTTCTTC,CASRDGTSGREGHYNEQFF
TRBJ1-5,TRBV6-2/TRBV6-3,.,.,TGTGCCAGCAGCGGAGGGACGGGAGTAGGGGGCAATCAGCCCCAGCATTTT,CASSGGTGVGGNQPQHF
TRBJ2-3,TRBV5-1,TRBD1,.,TGTGCCAGCACCCCCTTGACCGGGACAGGCACAGATACGCAGTATTTT,CASTPLTGTGTDTQYF
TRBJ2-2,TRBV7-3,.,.,TGTGCCAGCAGCTTGGTGACAGGGGAGCTGTTTTTT,CASSLVTGELFF
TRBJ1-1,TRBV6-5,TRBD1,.,TGTGCCAGCAGAATAGACAGGGGGAACACTGAAGCTTTCTTT,CASRIDRGNTEAFF
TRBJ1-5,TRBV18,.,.,TGTGCCAGCTCACCAGGTACAGGGCCCCAGCATTTT,CASSPGTGPQHF
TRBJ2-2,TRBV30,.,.,TGTGCCTGGAGGTGGGGAAGGGGCTACACCGGGGAGCTGTTTTTT,CAWRWGRGYTGELFF
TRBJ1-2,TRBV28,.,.,TGTGCCAGCACCATCCCGGGGTCCTACGGCTACACCTTC,CASTIPGSYGYTF
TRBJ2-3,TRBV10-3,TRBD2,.,TGTGCCATCAATCAGGGGACTAGCGGGGGGAGGGCAGATACGCAGTATTTT,CAINQGTSGGRADTQYF
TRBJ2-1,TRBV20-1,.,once,TGCAGTGCTAGTTACTGGAGGAACTACAATGAGCAGTTCTTC,CSASYWRNYNEQFF
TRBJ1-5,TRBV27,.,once,TGTGCCAGCAGTGAGGAGGGGCGTGGGGGTCAGCCCCAGCATTTT,CASSEEGRGGQPQHF
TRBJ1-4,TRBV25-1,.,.,TGTGCCAGCAGTGAATACACAGGGCTTGGTGAAAAACTGTTTTTT,CASSEYTGLGEKLFF
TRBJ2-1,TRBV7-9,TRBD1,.,TGTGCCAGCAGCTCACAGGGGGTGAATGAGCAGTTCTTC,CASSSQGVNEQFF
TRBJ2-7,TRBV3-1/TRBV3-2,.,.,TGTGCCAGCAGCCAAAGTCCGGGAGAGCAGTACTTC,CASSQSPGEQYF
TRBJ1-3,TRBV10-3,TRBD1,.,TGTGCCATCAGTGAGTCAGACAGGGACTCTGGAAACACCATATATTTT,CAISESDRDSGNTIYF
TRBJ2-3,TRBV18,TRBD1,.,TGTGCCAGCTCACAAACCTCCGGGACAGGGGGCACAGATACGCAGTATTTT,CASSQTSGTGGTDTQYF
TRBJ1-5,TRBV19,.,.,TGTGCCAGTAGTCTAACAGGCCATAGCAATCAGCCCCAGCATTTT,CASSLTGHSNQPQHF
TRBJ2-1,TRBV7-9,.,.,TGTGCCAGGGGGGACTCGCGGGACTCTGAGCAGTTCTTC,CARGDSRDSEQFF
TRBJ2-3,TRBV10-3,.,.,TGTGCCATCAGCAACACAGATACGCAGTATTTT,CAISNTDTQYF